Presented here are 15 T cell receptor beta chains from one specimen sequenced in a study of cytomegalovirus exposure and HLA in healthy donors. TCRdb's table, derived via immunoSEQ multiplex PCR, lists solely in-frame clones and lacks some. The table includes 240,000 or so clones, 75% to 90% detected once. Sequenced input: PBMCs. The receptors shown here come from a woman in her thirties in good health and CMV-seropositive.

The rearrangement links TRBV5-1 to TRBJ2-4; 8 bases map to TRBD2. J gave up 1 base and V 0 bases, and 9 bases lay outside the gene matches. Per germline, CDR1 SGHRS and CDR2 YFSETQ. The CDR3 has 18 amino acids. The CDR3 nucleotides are TGCGCCAGCAGCTTGGGGACGGGAGGGCCGGGTGCCAAAAACATTCAGTACTTC. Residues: CASSLGTGGPGAKNIQYF.

The CDR3 DNA follows: TGTGCCACCAGCAGAGGGACAGGGCTCTCTACCGGGGAGCTGTTTTTT. The encoded protein is CATSRGTGLSTGELFF. The chain couples TRBV15 to TRBJ2-2; 8 bases line up with TRBD1. V gave up 1 base and J gave up 5 bases; unmatched junction bases: 6. CDR1 and CDR2 (germline): LNHNV, YYDKDF (reference sequence). CDR3 length: 16 amino acids.

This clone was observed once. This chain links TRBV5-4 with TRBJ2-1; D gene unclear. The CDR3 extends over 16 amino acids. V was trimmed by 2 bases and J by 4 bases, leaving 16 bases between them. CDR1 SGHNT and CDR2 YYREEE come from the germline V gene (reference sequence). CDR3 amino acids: CASSLGGPGGYNEQFF. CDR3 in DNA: TGTGCCAGCAGCTTAGGCGGCCCGGGTGGATACAATGAGCAGTTCTTC.

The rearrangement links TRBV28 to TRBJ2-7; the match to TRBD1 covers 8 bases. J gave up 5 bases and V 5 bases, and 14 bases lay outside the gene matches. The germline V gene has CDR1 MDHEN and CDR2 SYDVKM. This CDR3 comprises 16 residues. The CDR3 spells CASSSLRQGALHEQYF. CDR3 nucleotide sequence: TGTGCCAGCAGTAGCCTTAGGCAGGGGGCTTTACACGAGCAGTACTTC.

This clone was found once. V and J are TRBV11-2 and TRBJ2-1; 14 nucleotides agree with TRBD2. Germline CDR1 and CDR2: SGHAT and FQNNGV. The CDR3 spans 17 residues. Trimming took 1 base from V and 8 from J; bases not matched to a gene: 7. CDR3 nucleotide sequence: TGTGCCAGCAGCTTAGGTCCTGGGACTAGCGGGAGTGATGAGCAGTTCTTC. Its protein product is CASSLGPGTSGSDEQFF.

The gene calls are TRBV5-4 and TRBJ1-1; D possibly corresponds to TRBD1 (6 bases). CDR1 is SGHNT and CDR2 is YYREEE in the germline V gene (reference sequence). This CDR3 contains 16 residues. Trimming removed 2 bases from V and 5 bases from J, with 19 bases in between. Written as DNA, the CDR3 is TGTGCCAGCAGCTTAGACAGAACAGGGCTCGGAACTGAAGCTTTCTTT. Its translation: CASSLDRTGLGTEAFF.

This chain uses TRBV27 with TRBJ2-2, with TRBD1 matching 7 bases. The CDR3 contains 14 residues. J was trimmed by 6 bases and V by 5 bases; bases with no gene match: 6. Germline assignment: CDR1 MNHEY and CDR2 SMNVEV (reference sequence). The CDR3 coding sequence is TGTGCCAGCAGTCTGACAGGGCGGGCCGGGGAGCTGTTTTTT. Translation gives CASSLTGRAGELFF.

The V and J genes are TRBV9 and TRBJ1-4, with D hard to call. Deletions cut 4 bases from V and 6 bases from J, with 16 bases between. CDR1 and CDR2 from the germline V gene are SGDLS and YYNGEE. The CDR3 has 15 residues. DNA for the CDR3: TGTGCCAGCAGCCCAAGGAGGGCCGGGGATGAAAAACTGTTTTTT. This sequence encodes CASSPRRAGDEKLFF.

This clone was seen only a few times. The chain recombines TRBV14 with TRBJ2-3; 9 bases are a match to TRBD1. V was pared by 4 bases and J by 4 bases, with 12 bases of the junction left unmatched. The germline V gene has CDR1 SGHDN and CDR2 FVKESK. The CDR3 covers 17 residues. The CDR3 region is CASSPHRSGQGSDTQYF. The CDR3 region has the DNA TGTGCCAGCAGCCCACACCGGTCGGGACAGGGATCAGATACGCAGTATTTT.

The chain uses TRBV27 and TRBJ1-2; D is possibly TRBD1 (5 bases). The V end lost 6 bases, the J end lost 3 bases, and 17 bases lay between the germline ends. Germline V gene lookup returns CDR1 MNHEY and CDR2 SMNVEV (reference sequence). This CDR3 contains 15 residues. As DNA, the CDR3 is TGTGCCAGCAGCCCACGGGGGGACGCATACTATGGCTACACCTTC. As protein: CASSPRGDAYYGYTF.

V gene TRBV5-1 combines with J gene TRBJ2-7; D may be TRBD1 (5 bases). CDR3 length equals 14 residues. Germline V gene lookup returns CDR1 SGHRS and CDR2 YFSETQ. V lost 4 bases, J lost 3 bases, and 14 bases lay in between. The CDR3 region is CASSPATALYEQYF. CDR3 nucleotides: TGCGCCAGCAGCCCTGCGACAGCCCTCTACGAGCAGTACTTC.

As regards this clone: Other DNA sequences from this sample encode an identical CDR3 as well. As DNA, the CDR3 is TGTGCCAGCAGTGAGACTAGCGGGAGCTACAATGAGCAGTTCTTC. Amino acid sequence: CASSETSGSYNEQFF. The chain recombines TRBV6-1 with TRBJ2-1, with TRBD2 matching over 12 bases. V trimming: 3 bases; J trimming: 3 bases; junction bases outside the gene matches: 0. The CDR3 sequence is 15 residues long. Germline CDR1 is MNHNS and CDR2 is SASEGT.

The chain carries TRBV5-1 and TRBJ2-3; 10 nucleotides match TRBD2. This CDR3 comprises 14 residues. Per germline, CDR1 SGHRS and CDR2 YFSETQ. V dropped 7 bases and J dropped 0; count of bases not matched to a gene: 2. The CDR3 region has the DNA TGCGCCAGCGTACTAGCGGGGAGCACAGATACGCAGTATTTT. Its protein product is CASVLAGSTDTQYF. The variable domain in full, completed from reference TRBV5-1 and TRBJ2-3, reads KAGVTQTPRYLIKTRGQQVTLSCSPISGHRSVSWYQQTPGQGLQFLFEYFSETQRNKGNFPGRFSGRQFSNSRSEMNVSTLELGDSALYLCASVLAGSTDTQYFGPGTRLTVL.

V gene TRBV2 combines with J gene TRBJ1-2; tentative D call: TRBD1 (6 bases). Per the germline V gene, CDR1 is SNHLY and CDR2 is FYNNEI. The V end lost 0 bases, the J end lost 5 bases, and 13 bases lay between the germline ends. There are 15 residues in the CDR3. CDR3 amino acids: CASSEAGRGEYGYTF. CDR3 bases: TGTGCCAGCAGTGAAGCAGGGAGGGGGGAATATGGCTACACCTTC.

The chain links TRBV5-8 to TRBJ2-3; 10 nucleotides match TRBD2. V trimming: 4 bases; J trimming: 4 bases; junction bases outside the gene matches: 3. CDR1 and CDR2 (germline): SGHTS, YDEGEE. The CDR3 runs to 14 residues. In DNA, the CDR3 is TGTGCCAGCAGCCTAGCGGGAGACGCAGATACGCAGTATTTT. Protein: CASSLAGDADTQYF.